Included here is one TCR beta chain sequence, with context. Its antigen is unknown. No quality values exist for individual bases; no much larger clone is one base distant. These data belong to a study of cytomegalovirus exposure and HLA in healthy donors (dated by TCRdb to 2015 to 2018). A note on the overall study: According to a later analysis, one platform produced both the 120 validation repertoires and the approximately 600 repertoires of the first cohort. The study aimed to test whether cataloging public T cell receptors could reveal signatures of past pathogen exposure. Besides the first cohort of approximately 670 subjects, a separate validation cohort made up of 120 or so different subjects was used. To predict cytomegalovirus infection status, the study brought together high-throughput TCR immunosequencing, statistical association of individual TCRs with disease status, and machine learning.

Donors formed part of the validation cohort, which comprised 120 subjects and was distinct from the first cohort of 666 subjects. Clipping removes 2 bases from V and 3 bases from J, with 4 as the unmatched junction base count. The CDR3 holds 15 amino acids from the cysteine to the phenylalanine. Just the 45-base CDR3 DNA is kept, in frame starting at base 1. In the germline V gene, CDR1 corresponds to MGHRA and CDR2 to YSYEKL. Here is what the overall study found, with its caveats: The classifier was reported to diagnose cytomegalovirus status with high specificity and sensitivity in both the original cohort and the validation cohort. The validation cohort had no HLA typing available for a later analysis, so co-occurrence within that cohort was assessed over all 120 or so repertoires. According to the authors, the approach could potentially be generalized to other disease states and immunological phenotypes. In a later analysis, TCRs clustered in the first cohort were found to also tend to co-occur in the 130 or so validation repertoires, with roughly 93% of cluster scores above 0. The study listed 150 to 200 TCR beta chains as associated with cytomegalovirus. A few of the identified cytomegalovirus-associated TCR beta chains were confirmed in vitro to be specific for cytomegalovirus antigens. Most TCR sequences were observed very rarely across donors, whereas some public TCRs were present in many individuals.

Receptor libraries were prepared by the immunoSEQ multiplex PCR assay. On the study's bioinformatics: A statistical classification framework was built for diagnosing cytomegalovirus status from the catalog of TCR beta chain sequences. The clones in this table, taken by TCRdb from immuneACCESS, are in-frame only. Not every clone is retained; where verified, under half of the shortfall comes from an unresolved V gene, and the cause of the rest is unknown. V and J calls and clone size follow that table, whereas D and trimming were derived from the DNA. For this sample there are about 240,000 clones; roughly 86% appear just once. Less than 1.5% of the sample is in the top ten clones.

The receptor's source is a woman in her 30s in good health and CMV-seropositive. This sequence uses TRBV4-1 and TRBJ2-7; 10 central nucleotides agree with TRBD1. Sequencing input: PBMCs. In nucleotide form, the sequence is TGCGCCAGCAGCCAACCCGGGACAGGGGACTACGAGCAGTACTTC. It is translated as CASSQPGTGDYEQYF.